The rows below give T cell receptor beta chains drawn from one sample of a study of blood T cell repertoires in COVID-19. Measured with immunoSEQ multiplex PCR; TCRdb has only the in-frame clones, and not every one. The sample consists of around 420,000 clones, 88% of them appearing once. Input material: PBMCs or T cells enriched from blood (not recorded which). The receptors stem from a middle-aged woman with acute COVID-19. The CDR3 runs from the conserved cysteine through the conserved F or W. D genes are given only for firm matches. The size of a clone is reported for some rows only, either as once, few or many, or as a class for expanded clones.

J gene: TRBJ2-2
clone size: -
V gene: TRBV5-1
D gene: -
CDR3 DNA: TGCGCCAGCAGCTTGGGGAGCTCCACCGGGGAGCTGTTTTTT
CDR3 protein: CASSLGSSTGELFF

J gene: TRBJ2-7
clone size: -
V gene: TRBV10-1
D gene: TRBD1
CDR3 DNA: TGCGCCAGCAGTGATCCCGGGACAGGGCTTCACGAGCAGTACTTC
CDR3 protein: CASSDPGTGLHEQYF

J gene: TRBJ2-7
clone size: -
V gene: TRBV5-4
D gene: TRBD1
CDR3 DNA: TGTGCCAGCAGCGGTAGGACAGGGAATCGCGAGCAGTACTTC
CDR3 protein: CASSGRTGNREQYF

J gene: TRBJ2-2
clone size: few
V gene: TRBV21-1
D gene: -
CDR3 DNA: TGTGCCAGCAGCACAAGCAAATCCGGGGAGCTGTTTTTT
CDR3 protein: CASSTSKSGELFF

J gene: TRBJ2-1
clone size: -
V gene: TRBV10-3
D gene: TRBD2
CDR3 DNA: TGTGCCATCAGTGGCCCCTTAGCGGGGGGCCTCAATGAGCAGTTCTTC
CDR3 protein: CAISGPLAGGLNEQFF

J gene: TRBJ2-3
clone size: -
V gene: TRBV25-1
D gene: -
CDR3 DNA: TGTGCCAGCAGTCAGGGTACAACAGATACGCAGTATTTT
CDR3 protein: CASSQGTTDTQYF

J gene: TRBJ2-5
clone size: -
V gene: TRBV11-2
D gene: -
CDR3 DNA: TGTGCCAGCAGCTTGGGGGCGGGGGAAGAGACCCAGTACTTC
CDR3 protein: CASSLGAGEETQYF

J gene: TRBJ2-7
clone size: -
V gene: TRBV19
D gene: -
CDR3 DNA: TGTGCCACCAGAAGCTCCTACGAGCAGTACTTC
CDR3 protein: CATRSSYEQYF

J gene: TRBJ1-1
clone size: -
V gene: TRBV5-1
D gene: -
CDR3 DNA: TGCGCCAGCAGCCCGATTGGACACCACACTGAAGCTTTCTTT
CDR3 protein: CASSPIGHHTEAFF

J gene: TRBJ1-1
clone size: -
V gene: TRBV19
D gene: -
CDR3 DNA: TGTGCCAGTAGTACTTACAGGGATGACACTGAAGCTTTCTTT
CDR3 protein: CASSTYRDDTEAFF

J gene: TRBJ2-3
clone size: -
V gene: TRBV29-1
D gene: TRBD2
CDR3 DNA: TGCAGCGTCGGACTAGCCGCTAGCACAGATACGCAGTATTTT
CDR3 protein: CSVGLAASTDTQYF

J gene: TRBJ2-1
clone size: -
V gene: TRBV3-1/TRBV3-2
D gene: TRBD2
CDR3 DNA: TGTGCCAGCAGCCCCGGGGGGGGGCTGGGAAATGAGCAGTTCTTC
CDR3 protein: CASSPGGGLGNEQFF

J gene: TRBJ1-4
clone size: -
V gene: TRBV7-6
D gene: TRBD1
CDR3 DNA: TGTGCCAGCAGCTCGTTGGGACAGGGGCAACTGTTTTTT
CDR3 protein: CASSSLGQGQLFF

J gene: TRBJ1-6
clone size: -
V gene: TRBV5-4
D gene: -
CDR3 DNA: TGTGCCAGCAGCCCCCGTACGAGCTCCTATAATTCACCCCTCCACTTT
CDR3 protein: CASSPRTSSYNSPLHF

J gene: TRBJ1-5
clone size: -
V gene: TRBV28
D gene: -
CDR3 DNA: TGTGCCAGCAGTTCAGGGAAGGGTCAGCCCCAGCATTTT
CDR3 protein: CASSSGKGQPQHF

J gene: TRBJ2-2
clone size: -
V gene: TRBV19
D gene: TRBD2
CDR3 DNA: TGTGCCAGTAGTTCTAGCGGGACACTCACCGGGGAGCTGTTTTTT
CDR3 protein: CASSSSGTLTGELFF

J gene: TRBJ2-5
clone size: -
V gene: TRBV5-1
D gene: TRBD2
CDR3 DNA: TGCGCCACCTCGACTAGCGGGGGCCATCAAGAGACCCAGTACTTC
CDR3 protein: CATSTSGGHQETQYF

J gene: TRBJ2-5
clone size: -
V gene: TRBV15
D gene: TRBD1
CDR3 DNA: TGTGCCACCAGCACTGCTACAGGGGGCCAAGAGACCCAGTACTTC
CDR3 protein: CATSTATGGQETQYF

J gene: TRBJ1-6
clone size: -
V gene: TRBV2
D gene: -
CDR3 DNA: TGTGCCAGCTCGACAGAGATTTCACCCCTCCACTTT
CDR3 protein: CASSTEISPLHF

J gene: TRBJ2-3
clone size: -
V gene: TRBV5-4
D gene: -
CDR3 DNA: TGTGCCAGCAGCTTGGGGCAGGGTCGGACAGATACGCAGTATTTT
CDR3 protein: CASSLGQGRTDTQYF

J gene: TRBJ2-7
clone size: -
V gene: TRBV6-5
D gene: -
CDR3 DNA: TGTGCCAGCAGTTACGCTGGGTCGGGGAGACCTTACGAGCAGTACTTC
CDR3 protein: CASSYAGSGRPYEQYF

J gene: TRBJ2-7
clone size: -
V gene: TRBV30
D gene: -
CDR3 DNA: TGTGCCTTCACCCGGGACTCCTCCTACGAGCAGTACTTC
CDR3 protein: CAFTRDSSYEQYF

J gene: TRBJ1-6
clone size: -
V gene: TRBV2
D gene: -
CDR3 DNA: TGTGCCAGCAATCTGGGCGAAACACCCCTCCACTTT
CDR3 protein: CASNLGETPLHF

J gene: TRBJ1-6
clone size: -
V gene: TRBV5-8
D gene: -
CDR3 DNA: TGTGCCAGCAGCTTGATGGTGAGGACCTATAATTCACCCCTCCACTTT
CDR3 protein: CASSLMVRTYNSPLHF

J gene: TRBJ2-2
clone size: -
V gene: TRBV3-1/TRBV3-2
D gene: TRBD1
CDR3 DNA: TGTGCCAGCAGCCAAGAACCCCAGGGGGTCGGGGAGCTGTTTTTT
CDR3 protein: CASSQEPQGVGELFF

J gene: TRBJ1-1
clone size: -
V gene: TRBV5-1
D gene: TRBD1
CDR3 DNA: TGCGCCAGCAGCTACAGGGGCGGGGTGGACACTGAAGCTTTCTTT
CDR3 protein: CASSYRGGVDTEAFF

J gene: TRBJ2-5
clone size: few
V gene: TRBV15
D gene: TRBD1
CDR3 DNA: TGTGCCACCAGCGGGGACAGGGGAAGGGAGACCCAGTACTTC
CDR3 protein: CATSGDRGRETQYF

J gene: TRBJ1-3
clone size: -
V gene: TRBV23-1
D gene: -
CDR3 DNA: TGCGCCAGCAGTCATCCTTTCTGGGCAAACTCTGGAAACACCATATATTTT
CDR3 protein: CASSHPFWANSGNTIYF

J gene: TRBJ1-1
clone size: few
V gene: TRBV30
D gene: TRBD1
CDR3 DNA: TGTGCCTGGCAGCGACCTGGACAGGGAATAACTGAAGCTTTCTTT
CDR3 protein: CAWQRPGQGITEAFF

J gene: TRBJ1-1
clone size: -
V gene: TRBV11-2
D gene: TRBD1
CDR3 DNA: TGTGCCAGCAGCCTTATGGGACAGGGCACTGAAGCTTTCTTT
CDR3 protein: CASSLMGQGTEAFF

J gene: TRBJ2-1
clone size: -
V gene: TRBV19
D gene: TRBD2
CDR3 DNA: TGTGCCAGTACCACTCCGGCAGGGAGGGAGTTCTTC
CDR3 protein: CASTTPAGREFF

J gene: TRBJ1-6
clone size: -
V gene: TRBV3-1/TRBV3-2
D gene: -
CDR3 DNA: TGTGCCAGCAGCCAAGCGTCGGGCAGGGGAAATTCACCCCTCCACTTT
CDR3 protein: CASSQASGRGNSPLHF

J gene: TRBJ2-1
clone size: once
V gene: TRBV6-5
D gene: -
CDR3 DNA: TGTGCCAGCAGGGCTGGACAGCTGCAGTTCTTC
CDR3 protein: CASRAGQLQFF

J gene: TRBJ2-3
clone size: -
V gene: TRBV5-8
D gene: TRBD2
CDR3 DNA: TGTGCCAGCAGCCCTATAGCGGGGGGTGGGACAGATACGCAGTATTTT
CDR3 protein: CASSPIAGGGTDTQYF

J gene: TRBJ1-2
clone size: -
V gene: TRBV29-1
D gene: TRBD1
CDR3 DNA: TGCAGCGTTGAAGTCCGGGACAGGGGACATCCCTATGGCTACACCTTC
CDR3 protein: CSVEVRDRGHPYGYTF

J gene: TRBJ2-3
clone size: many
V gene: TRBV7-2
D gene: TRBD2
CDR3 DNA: TGTGCCAGCAGCGGACTAGCGGGGGGCTGGAGGGATCATACGCAGTATTTT
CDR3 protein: CASSGLAGGWRDHTQYF

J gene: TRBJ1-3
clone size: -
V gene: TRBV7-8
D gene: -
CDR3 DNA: TGTGCCAGCAGCACCCCTACCACAGGGTCCGCAGGAAACACCATATATTTT
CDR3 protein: CASSTPTTGSAGNTIYF

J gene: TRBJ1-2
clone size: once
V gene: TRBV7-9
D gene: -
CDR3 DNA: TGTGCCAGCAGCCCCTTTAATGGCTACACCTTC
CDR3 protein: CASSPFNGYTF

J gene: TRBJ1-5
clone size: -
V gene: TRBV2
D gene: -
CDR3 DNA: TGTGCCAGCAGTTTTAGGGGGATGGATAGCAATCAGCCCCAGCATTTT
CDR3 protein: CASSFRGMDSNQPQHF

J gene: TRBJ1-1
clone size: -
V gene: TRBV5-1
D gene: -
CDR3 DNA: TGCGCCAGCAGCTCTACCCACGGACAGAACACTGAAGCTTTCTTT
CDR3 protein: CASSSTHGQNTEAFF

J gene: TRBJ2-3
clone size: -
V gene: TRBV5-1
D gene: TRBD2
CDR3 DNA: TGCGCCAGCAGCTTGGGGCAGCGGGGCGTCACAGATACGCAGTATTTT
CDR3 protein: CASSLGQRGVTDTQYF

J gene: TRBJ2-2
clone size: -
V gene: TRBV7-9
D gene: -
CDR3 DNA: TGTGCCAGCAGCTTAGGAGCCACCGGGGAGCTGTTTTTT
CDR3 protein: CASSLGATGELFF

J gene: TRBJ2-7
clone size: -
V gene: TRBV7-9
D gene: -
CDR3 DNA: TGTGCCAGCAGCTTAGTCTTTTACGAGCAGTACTTC
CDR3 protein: CASSLVFYEQYF

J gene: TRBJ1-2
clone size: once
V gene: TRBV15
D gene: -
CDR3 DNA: TGTGCCACCAGCACACAGGGTCGGGGCTACACCTTC
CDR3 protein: CATSTQGRGYTF

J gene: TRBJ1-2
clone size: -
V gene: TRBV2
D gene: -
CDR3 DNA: TGTGCCAGCAGTACAGGGCCATACGGCTACACCTTC
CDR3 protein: CASSTGPYGYTF

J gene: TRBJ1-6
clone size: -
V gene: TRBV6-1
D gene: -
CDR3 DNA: TGTGCCAGCAGTGACGGGTCGGCGGTGTCACCCCTCCACTTT
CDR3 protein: CASSDGSAVSPLHF

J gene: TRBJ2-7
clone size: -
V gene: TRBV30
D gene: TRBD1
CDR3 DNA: TGTGCCTGGGCTGACAGGGGGTTCCCCTCCTACGAGCAGTACTTC
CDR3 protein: CAWADRGFPSYEQYF

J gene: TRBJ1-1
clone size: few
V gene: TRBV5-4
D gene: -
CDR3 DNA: TGTGCCAGCAGCCCGGGACAGAACACTGAAGCTTTCTTT
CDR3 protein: CASSPGQNTEAFF

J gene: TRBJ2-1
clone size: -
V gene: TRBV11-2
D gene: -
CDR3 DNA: TGTGCCAGCAGCCCTTTCGGTAATGAGCAGTTCTTC
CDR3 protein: CASSPFGNEQFF